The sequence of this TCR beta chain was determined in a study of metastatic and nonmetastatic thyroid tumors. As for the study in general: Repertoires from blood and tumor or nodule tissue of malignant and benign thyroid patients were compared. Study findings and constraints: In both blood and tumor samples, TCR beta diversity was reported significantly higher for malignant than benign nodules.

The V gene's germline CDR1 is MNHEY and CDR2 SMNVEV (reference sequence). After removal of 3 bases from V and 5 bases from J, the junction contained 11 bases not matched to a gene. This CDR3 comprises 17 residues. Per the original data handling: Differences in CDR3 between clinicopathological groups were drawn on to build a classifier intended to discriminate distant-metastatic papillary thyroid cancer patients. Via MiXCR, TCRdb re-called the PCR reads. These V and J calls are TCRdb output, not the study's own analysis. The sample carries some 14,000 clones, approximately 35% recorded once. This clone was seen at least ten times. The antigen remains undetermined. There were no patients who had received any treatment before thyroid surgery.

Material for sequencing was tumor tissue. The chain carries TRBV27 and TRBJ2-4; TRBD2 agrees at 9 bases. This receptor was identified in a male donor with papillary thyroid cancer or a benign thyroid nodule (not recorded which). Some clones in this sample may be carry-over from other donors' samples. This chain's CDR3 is CASSFSSAGGPQNIQYF. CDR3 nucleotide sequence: TGTGCCAGCAGTTTTAGTTCGGCGGGAGGGCCTCAAAACATTCAGTACTTC.